This record concerns one T cell receptor beta chain sequence. The antigen is undetermined. Vbeta (60) and Jbeta (13) primers were used in the PCR. Clones were read by immunoSEQ multiplex PCR, and TCRdb kept only the in-frame ones, dropping some. The sample includes 150,000 to 200,000 clones, 80% seen only once; the top ten take about 9.1%. This sample is drawn from a study of cytomegalovirus exposure and HLA in healthy donors. General study results and limits: Researchers catalogued roughly 170 TCR beta chains as cytomegalovirus-associated. Later analysis demonstrated an association between a missense DCLRE1C variant and TCR beta V- and J-gene trimming. Confirmation in vitro established that three CMV-associated chains were specific for CMV antigens. What TCR beta sequences reportedly achieved was accurate prediction of HLA-A and HLA-B alleles in most subjects.

Germline V gives CDR1 SQVTM, CDR2 ANQGSEA. Trimming at V came to 3 bases and at J to 5 bases, leaving 11 bases not matched to a gene. The CDR3 sequence is 15 residues long. The gene calls are TRBV29-1 and TRBJ2-3; TRBD1 matches 7 bases. This TCR came from a man between 18 and 35 years old in good health and CMV-seropositive. The sequencing input was PBMCs. The CDR3 reads CSVEGQPLSRDTQYF. The CDR3 bases are TGCAGCGTTGAGGGACAGCCACTTTCGAGAGATACGCAGTATTTT.